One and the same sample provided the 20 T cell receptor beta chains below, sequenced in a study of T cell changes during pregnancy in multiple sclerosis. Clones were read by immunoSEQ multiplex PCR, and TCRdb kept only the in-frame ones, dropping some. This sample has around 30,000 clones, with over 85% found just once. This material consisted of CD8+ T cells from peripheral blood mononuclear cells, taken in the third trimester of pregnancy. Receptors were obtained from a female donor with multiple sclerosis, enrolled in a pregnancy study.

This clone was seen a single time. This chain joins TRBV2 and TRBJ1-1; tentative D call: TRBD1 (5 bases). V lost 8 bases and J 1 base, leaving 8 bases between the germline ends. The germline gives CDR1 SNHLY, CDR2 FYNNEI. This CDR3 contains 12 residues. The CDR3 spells CASAGQNTEAFF. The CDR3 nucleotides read TGTGCCAGCGCCGGACAGAACACTGAAGCTTTCTTT.

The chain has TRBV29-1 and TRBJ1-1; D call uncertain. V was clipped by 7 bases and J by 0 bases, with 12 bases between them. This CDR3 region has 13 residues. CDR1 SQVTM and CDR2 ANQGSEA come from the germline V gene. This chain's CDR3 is CSAQTPMNTEAFF. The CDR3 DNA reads TGCAGCGCCCAGACACCCATGAACACTGAAGCTTTCTTT.

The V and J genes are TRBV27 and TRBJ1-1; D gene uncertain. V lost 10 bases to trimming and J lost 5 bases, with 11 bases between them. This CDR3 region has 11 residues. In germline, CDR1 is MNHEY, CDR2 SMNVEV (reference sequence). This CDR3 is CAILTGTEAFF. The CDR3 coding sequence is TGTGCCATCTTGACGGGGACTGAAGCTTTCTTT.

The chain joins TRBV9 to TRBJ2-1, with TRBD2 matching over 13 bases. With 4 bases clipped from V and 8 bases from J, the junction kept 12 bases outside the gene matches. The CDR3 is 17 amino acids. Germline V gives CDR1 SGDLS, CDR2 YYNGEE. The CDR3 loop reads CASSTRLAGGLGHEQFF. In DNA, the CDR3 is TGTGCCAGCAGCACCAGACTAGCGGGGGGCCTCGGCCATGAGCAGTTCTTC.

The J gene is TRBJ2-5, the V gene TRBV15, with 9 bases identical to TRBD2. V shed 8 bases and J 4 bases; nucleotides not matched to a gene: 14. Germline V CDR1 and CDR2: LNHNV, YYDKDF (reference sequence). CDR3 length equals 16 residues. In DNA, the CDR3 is TGTGCCACCTCCCACCAGCTAGCGGGGCCCGCAGAGACCCAGTACTTC. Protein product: CATSHQLAGPAETQYF.

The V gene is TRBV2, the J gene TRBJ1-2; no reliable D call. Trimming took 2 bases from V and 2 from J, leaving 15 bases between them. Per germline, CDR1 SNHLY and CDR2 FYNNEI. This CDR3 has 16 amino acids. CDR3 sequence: CASSENLSGRNYGYTF. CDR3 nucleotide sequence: TGTGCCAGCAGTGAAAATCTAAGTGGGAGGAACTATGGCTACACCTTC. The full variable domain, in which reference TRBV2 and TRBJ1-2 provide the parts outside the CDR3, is EPEVTQTPSHQVTQMGQEVILRCVPISNHLYFYWYRQILGQKVEFLVSFYNNEISEKSEIFDDQFSVERPDGSNFTLKIRSTKLEDSAMYFCASSENLSGRNYGYTFGSGTRLTVV.

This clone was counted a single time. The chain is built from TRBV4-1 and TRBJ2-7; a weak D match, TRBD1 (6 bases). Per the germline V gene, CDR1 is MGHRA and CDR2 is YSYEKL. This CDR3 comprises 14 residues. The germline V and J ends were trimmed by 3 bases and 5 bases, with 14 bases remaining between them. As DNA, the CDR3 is TGCGCCAGCAGCCAGGATTTGACAGGAGACGAGCAGTACTTC. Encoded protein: CASSQDLTGDEQYF.

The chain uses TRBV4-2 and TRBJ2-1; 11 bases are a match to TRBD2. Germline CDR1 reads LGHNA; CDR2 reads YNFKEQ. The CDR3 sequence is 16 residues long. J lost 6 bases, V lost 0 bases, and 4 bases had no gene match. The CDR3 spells CASSQDLAGGLNEQFF. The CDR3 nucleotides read TGTGCCAGCAGCCAAGATCTAGCGGGGGGCCTCAATGAGCAGTTCTTC.

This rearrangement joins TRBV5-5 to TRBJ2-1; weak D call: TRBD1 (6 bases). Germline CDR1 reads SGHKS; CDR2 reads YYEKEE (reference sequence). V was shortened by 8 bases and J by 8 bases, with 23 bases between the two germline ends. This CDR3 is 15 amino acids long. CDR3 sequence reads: CARSGVPGPGHEQFF. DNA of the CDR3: TGTGCCAGGTCAGGGGTACCTGGTCCAGGCCATGAGCAGTTCTTC. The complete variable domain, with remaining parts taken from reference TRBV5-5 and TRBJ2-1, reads DAGVTQSPTHLIKTRGQQVTLRCSPISGHKSVSWYQQVLGQGPQFIFQYYEKEERGRGNFPDRFSARQFPNYSSELNVNALLLGDSALYLCARSGVPGPGHEQFFGPGTRLTVL.

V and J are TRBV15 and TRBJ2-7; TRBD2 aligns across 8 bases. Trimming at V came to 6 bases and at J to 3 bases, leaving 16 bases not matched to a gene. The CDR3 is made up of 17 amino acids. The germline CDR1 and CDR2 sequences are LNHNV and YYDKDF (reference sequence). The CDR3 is CATSTYSGTSPFYEQYF. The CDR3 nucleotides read TGTGCCACCAGTACTTACTCCGGGACTAGTCCGTTCTACGAGCAGTACTTC.

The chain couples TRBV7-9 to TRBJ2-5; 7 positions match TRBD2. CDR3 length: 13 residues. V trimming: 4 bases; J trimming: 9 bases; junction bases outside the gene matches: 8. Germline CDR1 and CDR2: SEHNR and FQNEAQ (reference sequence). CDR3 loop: CASSSASGGAQYF. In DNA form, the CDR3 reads TGTGCCAGCAGCTCGGCTAGCGGCGGGGCCCAGTACTTC.

The CDR3 region has the DNA TGTGCCAGCAGCCGGGAGTGGTTCGGCGGGGAGCTGTTTTTT. Protein sequence: CASSREWFGGELFF. This chain uses TRBV11-3 with TRBJ2-2; maybe TRBD2 (6 bases). CDR1 and CDR2 from the germline V gene are SGHNT and YENEEA. Trimming removed 5 bases at V and 7 bases at J, with 14 bases between. The CDR3 runs to 14 residues.

The CDR3 coding sequence is TGTGCCAGTAGTATAGGGACAGGGCCATACAATGAGCAGTTCTTC. Translated: CASSIGTGPYNEQFF. The gene calls are TRBV19 and TRBJ2-1; 8 positions match TRBD1. With 1 base clipped from V and 4 bases from J, the junction kept 3 bases outside the gene matches. CDR3 length: 15 amino acids. Germline CDR1 and CDR2: LNHDA and SQIVND (reference sequence).

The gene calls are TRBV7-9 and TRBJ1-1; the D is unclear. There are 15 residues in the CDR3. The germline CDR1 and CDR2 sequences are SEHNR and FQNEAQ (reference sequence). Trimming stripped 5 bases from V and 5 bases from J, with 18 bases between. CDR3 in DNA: TGTGCCAGCAGCCTCGTTGGAGGCCCGAGAACTGAAGCTTTCTTT. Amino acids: CASSLVGGPRTEAFF.

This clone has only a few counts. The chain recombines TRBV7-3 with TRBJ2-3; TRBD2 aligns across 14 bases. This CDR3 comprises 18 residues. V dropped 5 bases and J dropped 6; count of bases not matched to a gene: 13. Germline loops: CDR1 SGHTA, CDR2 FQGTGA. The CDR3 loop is CASSAGTSGGRASDTQYF. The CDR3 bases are TGTGCCAGCAGCGCAGGGACTAGCGGGGGACGGGCCTCGGATACGCAGTATTTT.

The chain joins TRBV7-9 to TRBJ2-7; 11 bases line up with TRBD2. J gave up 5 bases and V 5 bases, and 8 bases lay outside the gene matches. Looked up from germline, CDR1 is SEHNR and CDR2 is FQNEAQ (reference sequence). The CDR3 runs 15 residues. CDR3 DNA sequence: TGTGCCAGCAGCGGATTTAGCGGGGGGGCCCACGAGCAGTACTTC. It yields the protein CASSGFSGGAHEQYF.

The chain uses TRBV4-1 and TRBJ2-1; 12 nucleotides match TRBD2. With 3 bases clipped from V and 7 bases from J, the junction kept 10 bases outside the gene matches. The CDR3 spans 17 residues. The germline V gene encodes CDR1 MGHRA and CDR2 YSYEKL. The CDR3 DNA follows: TGCGCCAGCAGCCAGGCACTAGCGGGGGGCTCTAGTAATGAGCAGTTCTTC. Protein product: CASSQALAGGSSNEQFF.

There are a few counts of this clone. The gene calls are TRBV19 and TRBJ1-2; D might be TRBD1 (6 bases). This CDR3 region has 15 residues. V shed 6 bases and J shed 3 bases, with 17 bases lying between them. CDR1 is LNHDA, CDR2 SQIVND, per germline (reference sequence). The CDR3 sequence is CASSRRNRDDYGYTF. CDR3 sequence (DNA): TGTGCCAGTAGCCGACGGAACAGGGACGACTATGGCTACACCTTC.

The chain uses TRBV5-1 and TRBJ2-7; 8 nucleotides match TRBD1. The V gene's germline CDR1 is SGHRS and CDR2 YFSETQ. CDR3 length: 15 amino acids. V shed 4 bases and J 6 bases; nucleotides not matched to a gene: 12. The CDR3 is CASSPRTGSRSEQYF. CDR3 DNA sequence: TGCGCCAGCAGCCCCCGGACAGGGAGTAGATCCGAGCAGTACTTC. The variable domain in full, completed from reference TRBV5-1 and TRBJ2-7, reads KAGVTQTPRYLIKTRGQQVTLSCSPISGHRSVSWYQQTPGQGLQFLFEYFSETQRNKGNFPGRFSGRQFSNSRSEMNVSTLELGDSALYLCASSPRTGSRSEQYFGPGTRLTVT.

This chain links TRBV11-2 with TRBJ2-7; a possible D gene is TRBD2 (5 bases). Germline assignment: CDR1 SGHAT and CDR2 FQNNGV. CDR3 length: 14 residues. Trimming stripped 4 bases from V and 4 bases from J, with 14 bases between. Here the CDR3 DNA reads TGTGCCAGCAGCTCCACCCGGGGTCTGTACGAGCAGTACTTC. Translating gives CASSSTRGLYEQYF.